This T cell receptor beta chain was captured by sequencing in a study of a mutant IDH1 vaccine in newly diagnosed glioma. Background on the study: Radiotherapy alone preceded vaccination by 4-6 weeks; alternatively, vaccination started with temozolomide cycles.

Method: immunoSEQ multiplex PCR; TCRdb's copy keeps in-frame clones and lacks some. The data contain 35,000 to 55,000 clones, around 81% of them singletons. Turning to this clone: Its matching antigen is unknown.

Findings and limits, study-wide: Pseudoprogression seemed unlinked to shifts in top peripheral T cell clonotypes.

The CDR3 consists of 13 residues. V lost 3 bases, J lost 5 bases, and 11 bases lay in between. The germline gives CDR1 PRHDT, CDR2 FYEKMQ (reference sequence). Time point noted: week 35, safety follow-up. In every dose of vaccine, 300 ug of mutant IDH1 20-mer peptide was given alongside topical imiquimod. The sequencing used PBMCs, collected from a glioma patient whose treatment included an IDH1 peptide vaccine. V gene TRBV13 combines with J gene TRBJ2-7; D is uncertain. The receptor was derived from a woman in her thirties or forties with glioma. Some clones in this sample may be carry-over from other donors' samples. For the CDR3, the DNA is TGTGCCAGCAGCTTTCCCCCGGCAGACGAGCAGTACTTC. Residues: CASSFPPADEQYF.